A single sample is the source of the 9 T cell receptor beta chains below, sequenced in a study of cytomegalovirus exposure and HLA in healthy donors. The PCR had 60 Vbeta and 13 Jbeta primers. Some clones are missing from TCRdb's copy, which holds only in-frame ones; the method was immunoSEQ multiplex PCR. The data contain some 140,000 clones, around 74% of them singletons. The source material was PBMCs. Every receptor here comes from a man aged 30-40 years in good health and CMV-seronegative.

This sequence joins TRBV10-3 and TRBJ2-7; 8 nucleotides line up with TRBD1. CDR1 ENHRY and CDR2 SYGVKD come from the germline V gene. Unmatched junction bases numbered 4, after V lost 6 bases and J lost 6 bases. The CDR3 runs to 12 residues. CDR3 loop: CAIRDRVSEQYF. The CDR3 nucleotides are TGTGCCATCAGGGACAGGGTCTCCGAGCAGTACTTC.

The chain joins TRBV4-2 to TRBJ2-1; D is perhaps TRBD2 (5 bases). The ends were cut back, 0 bases at V and 7 bases at J, with 16 bases in the middle. Looked up from germline, CDR1 is LGHNA and CDR2 is YNFKEQ. The CDR3 loop spans 16 amino acids. The CDR3 here is CASSQESGSTFNEQFF. CDR3 nucleotide sequence: TGTGCCAGCAGCCAAGAATCGGGGAGCACCTTTAATGAGCAGTTCTTC.

V and J are TRBV5-6 and TRBJ1-2; TRBD1 matches 10 bases. Germline-derived CDR1 and CDR2 are SGHDT and YYEEEE. V was pared by 0 bases and J by 0 bases, with 5 bases of the junction left unmatched. This CDR3 comprises 17 residues. This CDR3 reads CASSLGPGQGSNYGYTF. The CDR3, as DNA: TGTGCCAGCAGCTTGGGGCCGGGACAGGGGTCTAACTATGGCTACACCTTC.

This clone was seen a single time. The rearrangement links TRBV7-8 to TRBJ2-1; TRBD2 matches at 12 bases. Germline trimming cut 2 bases from V and 9 bases from J; bases unmatched to any gene: 5. The CDR3 has 15 amino acids. In germline, CDR1 is SGHVS, CDR2 FQNEAQ. In DNA, the CDR3 is TGTGCCAGCAGCTTAAGACTAGCGGGAGTGGGTGAGCAGTTCTTC. Protein product: CASSLRLAGVGEQFF.

The gene calls are TRBV15 and TRBJ1-4, with 10 bases matching TRBD1. The trim removed 3 bases at V and 0 bases at J, leaving 13 bases unmatched. The germline gives CDR1 LNHNV, CDR2 YYDKDF (reference sequence). The length of the CDR3 is 20 residues. DNA for the CDR3: TGTGCCACCAGCAGGGAAATCGGGACAGGGGATGGTTCAACTAATGAAAAACTGTTTTTT. It is translated as CATSREIGTGDGSTNEKLFF.

The J gene is TRBJ1-2, the V gene TRBV4-2, with D hard to call. The CDR3 is 15 residues long. Trimming removed 3 bases at V and 4 bases at J, with 15 bases between. Germline lookup yields CDR1 LGHNA and CDR2 YNFKEQ. CDR3 loop: CASSHPEGTFYGYTF. DNA for the CDR3: TGTGCCAGCAGCCACCCGGAGGGCACATTCTATGGCTACACCTTC.

The rearrangement uses TRBV27 and TRBJ1-5; TRBD1 matches at 8 bases. The CDR3 sequence is 14 residues long. With 6 bases clipped from V and 5 bases from J, the junction kept 6 bases outside the gene matches. In germline, CDR1 is MNHEY, CDR2 SMNVEV (reference sequence). The CDR3 spells CASSDRGGHQPQHF. CDR3 bases: TGTGCCAGCAGCGACAGGGGTGGGCATCAGCCCCAGCATTTT.

This clone has just a few counts. The rearrangement uses TRBV21-1 and TRBJ1-1; the listed D gene, TRBD1, was not tested against the DNA. TRBV21-1 is a pseudogene. This CDR3 spans 14 amino acids. The CDR3 region is CASSKLRGNTEAFF. Written as DNA, the CDR3 is TGTGCCAGCAGCAAACTCAGGGGTAACACTGAAGCTTTCTTT.

As DNA, the CDR3 is TGTGCCAGCGATGCTTTAGACAATCAGCCCCAGCATTTT. It specifies CASDALDNQPQHF. The chain has TRBV19 and TRBJ1-5; D is unclear. From germline, CDR1 is LNHDA and CDR2 SQIVND (reference sequence). The CDR3 is 13 residues long. V lost 9 bases to trimming and J lost 3 bases, with 12 bases between them.